The sequence of this T cell receptor beta chain was determined in a study of Ad26.COV2.S vaccination and SARS-CoV-2 variants. Sequenced by immunoSEQ multiplex PCR; TCRdb stores in-frame clones only, minus some. Of 200,000 to 300,000 clones in the sample, 88% were seen once. Specified treatment: approximately 18 received Ad26.COV2.S at low or high dose, single or two shots; roughly five received placebo; per-sample allocation not given. Vaccine and placebo recipients were sampled on day 63 after the first injection. The CDR3 runs to 13 residues. The genes are TRBV7-5 and TRBJ2-3. TRBV7-5 corresponds to a pseudogene. This clonotype was sampled from a person between 18 and 59 years old who received the Ad26.COV2.S COVID-19 vaccine or a placebo. Sequences were derived from peripheral blood, sampled in a trial of Ad26.COV2.S vaccine versus placebo. The CDR3 protein is CARILNHTDTQYF. For the CDR3, the DNA is TGTGCCAGAATCCTCAACCACACAGATACGCAGTATTTT.